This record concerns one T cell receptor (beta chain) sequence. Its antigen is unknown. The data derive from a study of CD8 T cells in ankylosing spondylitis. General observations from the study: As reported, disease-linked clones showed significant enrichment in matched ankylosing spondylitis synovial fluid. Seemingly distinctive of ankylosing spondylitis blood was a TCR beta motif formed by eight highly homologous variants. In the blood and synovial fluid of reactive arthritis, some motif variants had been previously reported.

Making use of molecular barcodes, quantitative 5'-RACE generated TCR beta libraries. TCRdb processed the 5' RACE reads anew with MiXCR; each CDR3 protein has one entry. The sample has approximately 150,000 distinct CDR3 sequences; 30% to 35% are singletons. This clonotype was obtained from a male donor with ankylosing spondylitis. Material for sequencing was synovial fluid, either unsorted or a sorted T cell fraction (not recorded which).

The CDR3 region is CASSPLGRQRLFSTDTQYF. In nucleotides, the CDR3 is TGTGCCAGCAGCCCCCTGGGAAGACAGAGATTATTTAGCACAGATACGCAGTATTTT. The rearrangement links TRBV11-2 to TRBJ2-3; perhaps TRBD1 as D (5 bases). V was trimmed by 5 bases and J by 0 bases, leaving 24 bases between them. CDR1 is SGHAT and CDR2 is FQNNGV in the germline V gene. The CDR3 consists of 19 residues.